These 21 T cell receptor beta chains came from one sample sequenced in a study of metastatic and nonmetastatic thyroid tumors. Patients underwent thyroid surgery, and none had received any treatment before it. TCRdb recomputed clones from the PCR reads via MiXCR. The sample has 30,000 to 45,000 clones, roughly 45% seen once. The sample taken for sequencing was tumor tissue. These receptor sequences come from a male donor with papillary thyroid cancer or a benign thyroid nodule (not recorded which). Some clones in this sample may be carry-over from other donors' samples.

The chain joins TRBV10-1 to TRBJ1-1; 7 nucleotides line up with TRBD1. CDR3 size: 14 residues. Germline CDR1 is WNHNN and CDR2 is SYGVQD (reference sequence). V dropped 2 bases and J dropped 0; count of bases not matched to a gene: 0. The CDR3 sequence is CASSETGVNTEAFF. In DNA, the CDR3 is TGCGCCAGCAGTGAGACAGGGGTGAACACTGAAGCTTTCTTT.

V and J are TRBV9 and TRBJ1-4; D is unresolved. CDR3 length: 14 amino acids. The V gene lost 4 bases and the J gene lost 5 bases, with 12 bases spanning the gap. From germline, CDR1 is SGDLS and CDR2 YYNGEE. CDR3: CASSPEHGNEKLFF. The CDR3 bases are TGTGCCAGCAGCCCGGAACACGGAAATGAAAAACTGTTTTTT.

Here the CDR3 reads CASSQGGSSLHF. The CDR3 coding sequence is TGTGCCAGCAGCCAAGGGGGTTCCTCCCTCCACTTT. The chain couples TRBV3-1 to TRBJ1-6; no clear D gene. V shed 1 base and J shed 14 bases, with 9 bases lying between them. The CDR3 contains 12 residues. Germline V gene data show CDR1 as LGHDT and CDR2 as YNNKEL (reference sequence). Full variable domain (outside the CDR3, taken from reference TRBV3-1 and TRBJ1-6): DTAVSQTPKYLVTQMGNDKSIKCEQNLGHDTMYWYKQDSKKFLKIMFSYNNKELIINETVPNRFSPKSPDKAHLNLHINSLELGDSAVYFCASSQGGSSLHFGNGTRLTVT.

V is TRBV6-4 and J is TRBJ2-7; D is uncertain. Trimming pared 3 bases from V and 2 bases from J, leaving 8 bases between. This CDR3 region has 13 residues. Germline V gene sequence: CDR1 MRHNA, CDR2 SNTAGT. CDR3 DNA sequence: TGTGCCAGCAGTGAGGCAGGAACCTACGAGCAGTACTTC. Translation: CASSEAGTYEQYF.

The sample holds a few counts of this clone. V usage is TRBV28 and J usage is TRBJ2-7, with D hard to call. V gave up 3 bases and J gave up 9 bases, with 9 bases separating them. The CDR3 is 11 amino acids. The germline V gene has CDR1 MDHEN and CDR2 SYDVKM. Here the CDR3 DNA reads TGTGCCAGCAGTTTGGCCGGCGTGCAGTACTTC. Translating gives CASSLAGVQYF. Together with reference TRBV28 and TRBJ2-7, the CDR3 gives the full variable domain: DVKVTQSSRYLVKRTGEKVFLECVQDMDHENMFWYRQDPGLGLRLIYFSYDVKMKEKGDIPEGYSVSREKKERFSLILESASTNQTSMYLCASSLAGVQYFGPGTRLTVT.

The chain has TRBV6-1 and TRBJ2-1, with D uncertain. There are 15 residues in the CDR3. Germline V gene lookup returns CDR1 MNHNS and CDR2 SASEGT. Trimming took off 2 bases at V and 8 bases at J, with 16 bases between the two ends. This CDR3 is CASSELPGPPHEQFF. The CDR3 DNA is TGTGCCAGCAGTGAACTACCCGGCCCACCCCATGAGCAGTTCTTC.

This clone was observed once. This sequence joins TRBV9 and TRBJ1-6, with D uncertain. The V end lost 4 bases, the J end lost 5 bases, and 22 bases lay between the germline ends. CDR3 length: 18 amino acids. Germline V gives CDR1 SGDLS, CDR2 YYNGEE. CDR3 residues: CASSPDGTSFSDNSPLHF. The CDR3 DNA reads TGTGCCAGCAGCCCCGATGGCACGTCTTTTAGCGATAATTCACCCCTCCACTTT.

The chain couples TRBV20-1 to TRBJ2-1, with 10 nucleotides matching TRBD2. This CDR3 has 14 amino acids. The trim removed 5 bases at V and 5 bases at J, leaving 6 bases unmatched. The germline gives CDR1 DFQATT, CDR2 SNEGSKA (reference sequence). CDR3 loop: CSAGLAGANNEQFF. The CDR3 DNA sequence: TGCAGTGCTGGTCTAGCGGGGGCTAACAATGAGCAGTTCTTC.

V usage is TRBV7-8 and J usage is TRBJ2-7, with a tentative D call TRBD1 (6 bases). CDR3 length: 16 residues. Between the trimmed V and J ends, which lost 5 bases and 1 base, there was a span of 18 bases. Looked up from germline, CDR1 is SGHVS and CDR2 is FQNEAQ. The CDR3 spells CASSPRTGKVSYEQYF. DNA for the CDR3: TGTGCCAGCAGCCCAAGAACAGGGAAGGTTTCCTACGAGCAGTACTTC.

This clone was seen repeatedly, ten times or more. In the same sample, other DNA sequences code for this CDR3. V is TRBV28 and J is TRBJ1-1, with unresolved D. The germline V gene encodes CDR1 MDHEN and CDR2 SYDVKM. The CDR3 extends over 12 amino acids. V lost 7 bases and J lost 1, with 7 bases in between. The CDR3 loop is CASTQTNTEAFF. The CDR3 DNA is TGTGCCAGCACTCAAACGAACACTGAAGCTTTCTTT.

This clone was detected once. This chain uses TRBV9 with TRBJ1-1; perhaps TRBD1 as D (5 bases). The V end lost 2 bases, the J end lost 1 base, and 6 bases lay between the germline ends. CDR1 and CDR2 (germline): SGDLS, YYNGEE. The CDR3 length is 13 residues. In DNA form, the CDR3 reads TGTGCCAGCAGCGTGGGGACGAACACTGAAGCTTTCTTT. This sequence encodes CASSVGTNTEAFF.

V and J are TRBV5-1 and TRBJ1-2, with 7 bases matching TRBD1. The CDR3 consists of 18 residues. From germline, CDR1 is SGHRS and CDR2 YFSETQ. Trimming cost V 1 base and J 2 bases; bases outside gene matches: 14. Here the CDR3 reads CASSLRPAGGAVNYGYTF. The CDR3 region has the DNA TGCGCCAGCAGCTTGCGGCCGGCAGGGGGAGCCGTAAACTATGGCTACACCTTC.

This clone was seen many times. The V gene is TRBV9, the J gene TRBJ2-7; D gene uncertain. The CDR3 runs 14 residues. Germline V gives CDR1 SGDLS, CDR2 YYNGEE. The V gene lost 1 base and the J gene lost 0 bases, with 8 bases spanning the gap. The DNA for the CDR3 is TGTGCCAGCAGCGTATTCGGAGACTCCTACGAGCAGTACTTC. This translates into CASSVFGDSYEQYF. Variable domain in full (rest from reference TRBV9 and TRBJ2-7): DSGVTQTPKHLITATGQRVTLRCSPRSGDLSVYWYQQSLDQGLQFLIQYYNGEERAKGNILERFSAQQFPDLHSELNLSSLELGDSALYFCASSVFGDSYEQYFGPGTRLTVT.

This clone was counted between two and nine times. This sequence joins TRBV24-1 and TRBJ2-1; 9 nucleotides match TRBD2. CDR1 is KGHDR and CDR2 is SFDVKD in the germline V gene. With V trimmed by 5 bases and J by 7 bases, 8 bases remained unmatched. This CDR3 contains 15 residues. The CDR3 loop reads CATSAVAGVGNEQFF. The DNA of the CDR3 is TGTGCCACCAGTGCTGTAGCGGGAGTGGGTAATGAGCAGTTCTTC.

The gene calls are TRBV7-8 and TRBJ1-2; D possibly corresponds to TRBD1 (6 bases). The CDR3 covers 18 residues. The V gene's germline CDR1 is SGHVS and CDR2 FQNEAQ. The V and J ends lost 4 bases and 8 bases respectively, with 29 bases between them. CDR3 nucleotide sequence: TGTGCCAGCAGCTGGGGCCTCAGGGGACCAAACCGTGAGGGGGGCTACACCTTC. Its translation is CASSWGLRGPNREGGYTF.

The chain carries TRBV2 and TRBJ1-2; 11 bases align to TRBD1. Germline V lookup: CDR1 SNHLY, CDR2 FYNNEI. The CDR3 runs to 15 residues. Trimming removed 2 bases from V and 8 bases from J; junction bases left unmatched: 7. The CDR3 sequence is CASSEIGQGADGYTF. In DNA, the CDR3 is TGTGCCAGCAGTGAAATAGGACAGGGGGCCGACGGCTACACCTTC.

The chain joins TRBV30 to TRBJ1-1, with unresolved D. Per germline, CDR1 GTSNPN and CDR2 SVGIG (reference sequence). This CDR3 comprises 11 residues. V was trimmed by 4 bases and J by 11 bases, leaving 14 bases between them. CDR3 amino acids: CAWNGRTAAFF. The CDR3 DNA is TGTGCCTGGAATGGCCGGACCGCGGCTTTCTTT.

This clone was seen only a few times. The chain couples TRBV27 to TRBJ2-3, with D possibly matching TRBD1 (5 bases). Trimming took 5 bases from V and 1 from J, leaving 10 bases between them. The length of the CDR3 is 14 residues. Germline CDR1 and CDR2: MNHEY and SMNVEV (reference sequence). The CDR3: CASSLGRGTDTQYF. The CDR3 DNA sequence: TGTGCCAGCAGTCTTGGCAGGGGCACAGATACGCAGTATTTT.

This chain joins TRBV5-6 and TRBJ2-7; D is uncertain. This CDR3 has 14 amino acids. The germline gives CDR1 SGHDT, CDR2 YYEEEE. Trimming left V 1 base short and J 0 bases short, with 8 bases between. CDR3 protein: CASSLRLASYEQYF. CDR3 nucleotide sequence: TGTGCCAGCAGCTTGAGGCTGGCCTCCTACGAGCAGTACTTC.

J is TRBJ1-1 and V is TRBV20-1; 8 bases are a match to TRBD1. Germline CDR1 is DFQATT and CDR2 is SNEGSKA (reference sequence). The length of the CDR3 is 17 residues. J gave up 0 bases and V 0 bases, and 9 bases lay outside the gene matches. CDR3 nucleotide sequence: TGCAGTGCTAGAGATTTGAGACAGGGGATTTTGAACACTGAAGCTTTCTTT. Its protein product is CSARDLRQGILNTEAFF.

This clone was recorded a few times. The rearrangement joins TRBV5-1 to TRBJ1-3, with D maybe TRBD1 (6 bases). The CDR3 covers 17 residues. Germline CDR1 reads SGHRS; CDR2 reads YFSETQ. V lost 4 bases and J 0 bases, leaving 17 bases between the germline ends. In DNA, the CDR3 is TGCGCCAGCAGCAATCTGGGACACCTGAGCTCTGGAAACACCATATATTTT. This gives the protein CASSNLGHLSSGNTIYF.